A single T cell receptor beta chain is shown here with its context. Its recognized antigen is unknown. Per-base qualities were not stored, and no clone one base away is much larger. This record comes from a study of T cell changes during pregnancy in multiple sclerosis (dated by TCRdb to the late 2010s). Study-wide context: Changes in the T cell repertoire over the course of pregnancy were examined in this study in women with multiple sclerosis.

From cysteine to phenylalanine, the CDR3 is 13 amino acids long. The CDR3 DNA has 39 bases and is translated from base 1. The germline V gene supplies CDR1 MNHEY and CDR2 SVGAGI. V was cut back by 6 bases and J by 1 base, leaving a gap of 8 bases between them. Libraries were built with the immunoSEQ multiplex PCR assay. The table comes from immuneACCESS by way of TCRdb, which keeps in-frame sequences with V and J called. Part of the clones is missing from these tables; in studies checked, under half for an unresolved V gene and the rest for unknown reasons. The sample yields 42,000 or so clones; 90% to 95% were counted once. The biggest ten clones account for approximately 8.7% of the sample.

This TCR was recovered from a female donor with multiple sclerosis, enrolled in a pregnancy study. Sequencing was performed on CD8+ T cells from peripheral blood mononuclear cells, taken in the third trimester of pregnancy. This sequence uses TRBV6-5 and TRBJ2-3; perhaps TRBD2 is the D gene, with 5 bases matching. The CDR3 protein is CASSELGTDTQYF. The nucleotide sequence reads as follows: TGTGCCAGCAGCGAACTAGGCACAGATACGCAGTATTTT.